Following are 21 T cell receptor beta chains from one sample sequenced in a study of blood T cell repertoires in COVID-19. Clones were read by immunoSEQ multiplex PCR, and TCRdb kept only the in-frame ones, dropping some. The sample consists of 100,000 to 150,000 clones, around 80% of them appearing once. Specimen: peripheral blood. The receptors derive from a man between 65 and 85 years old with acute or convalescent COVID-19.

This rearrangement joins TRBV5-4 to TRBJ1-1; tentatively, D is TRBD1 (5 bases). The germline V gene encodes CDR1 SGHNT and CDR2 YYREEE (reference sequence). This CDR3 is 15 amino acids long. V lost 7 bases and J lost 5, with 21 bases in between. CDR3 in DNA: TGTGCCAGCCGACTAAGGGGCGGGGGTCGAACTGAAGCTTTCTTT. Its translation: CASRLRGGGRTEAFF.

This clone was detected only once. V and J are TRBV19 and TRBJ1-2, with D perhaps matching TRBD1 (5 bases). Germline V gives CDR1 LNHDA, CDR2 SQIVND (reference sequence). Trimming took off 3 bases at V and 3 bases at J, with 8 bases between the two ends. CDR3 length: 13 amino acids. The CDR3 spells CASSMGGYYGYTF. The CDR3, as DNA: TGTGCCAGTAGTATGGGGGGGTACTATGGCTACACCTTC.

The J gene is TRBJ1-3, the V gene TRBV7-2, with a tentative D call TRBD1 (6 bases). Germline assignment: CDR1 SGHTA and CDR2 FQGNSA. The CDR3 loop spans 13 amino acids. V dropped 5 bases and J dropped 4 bases, with 9 bases sitting between them. The CDR3 sequence is CASSRDMGNTIYF. CDR3 nucleotide sequence: TGTGCCAGCAGCCGGGACATGGGAAACACCATATATTTT.

This chain connects TRBV2 to TRBJ1-6; 7 bases are a match to TRBD1. Germline loops: CDR1 SNHLY, CDR2 FYNNEI. V dropped 5 bases and J dropped 3; count of bases not matched to a gene: 1. CDR3 size: 14 residues. CDR3 residues: CASSRDSYNSPLHF. As DNA, the CDR3 is TGTGCCAGCAGTCGGGACAGCTATAATTCACCCCTCCACTTT.

The chain uses TRBV4-1 and TRBJ1-5; D not resolved. Germline-derived CDR1 and CDR2 are MGHRA and YSYEKL. Trimming stripped 0 bases from V and 0 bases from J, with 9 bases between. CDR3 length: 16 amino acids. The CDR3 loop is CASSQEQLYSNQPQHF. The CDR3 coding sequence is TGCGCCAGCAGCCAAGAGCAGTTATATAGCAATCAGCCCCAGCATTTT.

This chain joins TRBV11-2 and TRBJ2-3, with D hard to call. The CDR3 has 11 amino acids. Germline CDR1 reads SGHAT; CDR2 reads FQNNGV. The V end was cut by 2 bases, the J end by 5 bases, with 2 bases between. In nucleotides, the CDR3 is TGTGCCAGCAGCTTACGAGATACGCAGTATTTT. Protein: CASSLRDTQYF.

The rearrangement links TRBV7-3 to TRBJ1-1; D may be TRBD1 (6 bases). The CDR3 length is 14 residues. Trimming took off 0 bases at V and 2 bases at J, with 7 bases between the two ends. Germline CDR1 is SGHTA and CDR2 is FQGTGA. The CDR3 region is CASSLTDRNTEAFF. CDR3 nucleotide sequence: TGTGCCAGCAGCTTAACGGACAGAAACACTGAAGCTTTCTTT.

This clone was counted once. This chain links TRBV10-3 with TRBJ2-1; D possibly corresponds to TRBD2 (5 bases). Deletions cut 2 bases from V and 2 bases from J, with 10 bases between. CDR3 length equals 15 residues. Germline V gene lookup returns CDR1 ENHRY and CDR2 SYGVKD. The CDR3 sequence is CAISERETTYNEQFF. For the CDR3, the DNA is TGTGCCATCAGTGAGAGGGAGACTACCTACAATGAGCAGTTCTTC.

The chain links TRBV9 to TRBJ2-5; 14 nucleotides match TRBD2. The V segment lost 5 bases and the J segment 2 bases; nucleotides outside the gene matches: 2. The CDR3 loop spans 15 amino acids. Per germline, CDR1 SGDLS and CDR2 YYNGEE. This CDR3 is CASSRLAGGQETQYF. In DNA form, the CDR3 reads TGTGCCAGCAGTCGACTAGCGGGGGGGCAAGAGACCCAGTACTTC.

A note on this clone: This same CDR3 is encoded by further DNA sequences in the sample. The rearrangement uses TRBV3-1 (or the pseudogene TRBV3-2) and TRBJ1-2; D unclear. The CDR3 is 12 residues long. V gave up 0 bases and J gave up 8 bases, with 7 bases separating them. From germline, CDR1 is LGHDT and CDR2 YNNKEL (reference sequence). The CDR3, as DNA: TGTGCCAGCAGCCAAGATCTCCGGGGCTACACCTTC. This codes for CASSQDLRGYTF.

The gene calls are TRBV2 and TRBJ2-2, with 8 bases that match TRBD1. Germline values: CDR1 SNHLY, CDR2 FYNNEI. Trimming cost V 4 bases and J 5 bases; bases outside gene matches: 6. The CDR3 consists of 15 residues. DNA of the CDR3: TGTGCCAGCAGTGCAGGGGGCGGTTATACCGGGGAGCTGTTTTTT. Amino acid sequence: CASSAGGGYTGELFF.

V usage is TRBV11-2 and J usage is TRBJ2-7; TRBD1 matches 10 bases. Germline lookup yields CDR1 SGHAT and CDR2 FQNNGV. The CDR3 length is 15 residues. Germline trimming cut 6 bases from V and 4 bases from J; bases unmatched to any gene: 9. This chain's CDR3 is CASRHPGTGVYEQYF. In DNA form, the CDR3 reads TGTGCCAGCAGGCACCCCGGGACAGGGGTATACGAGCAGTACTTC.

Concerning this clone itself: A junction boundary mismatches the germline segment, possibly from a read error. The V gene is TRBV7-7, the J gene TRBJ2-7; 8 positions match TRBD1. In germline, CDR1 is SSHAT, CDR2 FNYEAQ (reference sequence). There are 14 residues in the CDR3. This CDR3 reads CASSLGGQGYEQYF. The CDR3 nucleotides read TGTGCTAGCAGCCTCGGAGGACAGGGCTACGAGCAGTACTTC.

The V gene is TRBV7-9, the J gene TRBJ2-3; D gene uncertain. In germline, CDR1 is SEHNR, CDR2 FQNEAQ (reference sequence). V was pared by 2 bases and J by 0 bases, with 15 bases between. This CDR3 contains 17 residues. The CDR3, as DNA: TGTGCCAGCAGCTTACTCATGGGCATCACTAGCACAGATACGCAGTATTTT. This encodes CASSLLMGITSTDTQYF.

V gene TRBV12-5 combines with J gene TRBJ1-1; D may be TRBD1 (5 bases). The CDR3 length is 14 residues. V lost 1 base and J 11 bases, leaving 17 bases between the germline ends. The germline V gene encodes CDR1 LGHNT and CDR2 FRNRAP. In DNA form, the CDR3 reads TGTGCTAGTGGTTTGGGGGGGGTTGGAGAGTTGGCTTTCTTT. It encodes CASGLGGVGELAFF.

This clone was seen just once. The CDR3 sequence: CASSLAPTGDNEQFF. The CDR3 bases are TGTGCCAGCAGCTTGGCCCCTACAGGGGACAATGAGCAGTTCTTC. The genes are TRBV11-2 and TRBJ2-1; 7 bases fit TRBD1. The length of the CDR3 is 15 residues. Looked up from germline, CDR1 is SGHAT and CDR2 is FQNNGV. After removal of 3 bases from V and 5 bases from J, the junction contained 7 bases not matched to a gene.

The V gene is TRBV7-8, the J gene TRBJ1-5; 10 nucleotides agree with TRBD1. This CDR3 is built from 16 residues. Germline V CDR1 and CDR2: SGHVS, FQNEAQ. V gave up 4 bases and J gave up 4 bases; unmatched junction bases: 7. The CDR3 spells CASSSFRDRGNQPQHF. DNA of the CDR3: TGTGCCAGCAGCTCCTTCAGGGACAGGGGAAATCAGCCCCAGCATTTT.

This rearrangement joins TRBV7-6 to TRBJ1-2; tentative D call: TRBD1 (5 bases). CDR3 length equals 15 residues. The germline V gene has CDR1 SGHVS and CDR2 FNYEAQ. Deletions cut 1 base from V and 2 bases from J, with 11 bases between. In DNA, the CDR3 is TGTGCCAGCAGCTTAGAAGGGGAGGCAAACTATGGCTACACCTTC. Encoded protein: CASSLEGEANYGYTF.

V is TRBV27 and J is TRBJ1-1; D unclear. The CDR3 sequence is 14 residues long. Trimming cost V 0 bases and J 4 bases, with 9 bases left between them. Germline values: CDR1 MNHEY, CDR2 SMNVEV (reference sequence). The CDR3 spells CASSLSPPTTEAFF. The DNA for the CDR3 is TGTGCCAGCAGTTTATCCCCTCCTACCACTGAAGCTTTCTTT.

The rearrangement links TRBV13 to TRBJ1-5; a weak D match, TRBD1 (6 bases). Deletions cut 5 bases from V and 4 bases from J, with 12 bases between. Per germline, CDR1 PRHDT and CDR2 FYEKMQ (reference sequence). The CDR3 has 14 amino acids. CDR3 sequence (DNA): TGTGCCAGCAGCAAGGACAGAAAAAATCAGCCCCAGCATTTT. Translated, it gives CASSKDRKNQPQHF.

The chain carries TRBV19 and TRBJ1-2, with 8 positions matching TRBD1. CDR1 LNHDA and CDR2 SQIVND come from the germline V gene (reference sequence). Trimming removed 1 base from V and 2 bases from J; junction bases left unmatched: 6. CDR3 length equals 16 residues. CDR3 DNA sequence: TGTGCCAGTAGTATAGGCGGACAGGGAGCGAACTATGGCTACACCTTC. This gives the protein CASSIGGQGANYGYTF.